This is a list of T cell receptor beta chains from one sample in a study of cytomegalovirus exposure and HLA in healthy donors. The protocol was immunoSEQ multiplex PCR, while the TCRdb copy is restricted to in-frame clones and leaves out a portion. Counted here are approximately 170,000 clones, about 82% occurring once; the ten biggest clones make up 0.7% to 0.8%. The sample taken for sequencing was PBMCs. These receptors were taken from a female donor in good health and CMV-seronegative. Both conserved end residues are part of each CDR3. Fields, in order: D gene, clone size, J gene, V gene, CDR3 DNA, CDR3 protein. D genes are given only for firm matches. Only some rows state a clone size, as once, few, many or a class for expanded clones.

D gene: TRBD1
clone size: NA
J gene: TRBJ2-7
V gene: TRBV6-1
CDR3 DNA: TGTGCCAGCAGACCCGCGGACAGGGCTAACGAGCAGTACTTC
CDR3 protein: CASRPADRANEQYF

D gene: NA
clone size: NA
J gene: TRBJ2-5
V gene: TRBV4-2
CDR3 DNA: TGTGCCAGCAGCCAAGATGGGCAGGGTGATGAGACCCAGTACTTC
CDR3 protein: CASSQDGQGDETQYF

D gene: TRBD1
clone size: NA
J gene: TRBJ2-7
V gene: TRBV11-2
CDR3 DNA: TGTGCCAGCAGCCTCAGGGGGCTCTCTACCTACGAGCAGTACTTC
CDR3 protein: CASSLRGLSTYEQYF

D gene: NA
clone size: NA
J gene: TRBJ1-2
V gene: TRBV5-4
CDR3 DNA: TGTGCCAGCAGCTCATCCCAACAGGAGCTGCACACCTTC
CDR3 protein: CASSSSQQELHTF

D gene: TRBD2
clone size: NA
J gene: TRBJ2-7
V gene: TRBV5-1
CDR3 DNA: TGCGCCAGCGGCGGCGGGGGGGGCTCCTACGAGCAGTACTTC
CDR3 protein: CASGGGGGSYEQYF

D gene: TRBD1
clone size: NA
J gene: TRBJ1-4
V gene: TRBV7-9
CDR3 DNA: TGTGCCAGCAGCTTCCCGGACAGGAGAGGAGAAAAACTGTTTTTT
CDR3 protein: CASSFPDRRGEKLFF

D gene: NA
clone size: few
J gene: TRBJ2-7
V gene: TRBV28
CDR3 DNA: TGTGCCAGCAGGACACTGGGGGGGGCGAGCTCCTACGAGCAGTACTTC
CDR3 protein: CASRTLGGASSYEQYF

D gene: TRBD1
clone size: NA
J gene: TRBJ1-1
V gene: TRBV5-4
CDR3 DNA: TGTGCCAGCAGCTTTAAGGTTCAGGGGGACAGGCCGGACACTGAAGCTTTCTTT
CDR3 protein: CASSFKVQGDRPDTEAFF

D gene: NA
clone size: NA
J gene: TRBJ2-6
V gene: TRBV7-2
CDR3 DNA: TGTGCCAGCAGCTTAGGTACAGTCTCTGGGGCCAACGTCCTGACTTTC
CDR3 protein: CASSLGTVSGANVLTF

D gene: TRBD1
clone size: NA
J gene: TRBJ1-2
V gene: TRBV30
CDR3 DNA: TGTGCCTGGAGTCTACACCAGGGGGGATATGGCTACACCTTC
CDR3 protein: CAWSLHQGGYGYTF

D gene: NA
clone size: NA
J gene: TRBJ2-7
V gene: TRBV4-2
CDR3 DNA: TGTGCCAGCAGCCAAGAAAGTATCGGGAGCTACGAGCAGTACTTC
CDR3 protein: CASSQESIGSYEQYF

D gene: NA
clone size: NA
J gene: TRBJ2-1
V gene: TRBV7-6
CDR3 DNA: TGTGCCAGCAGCTTAGCGGGCGGGACGGGTGAGCAGTTCTTC
CDR3 protein: CASSLAGGTGEQFF

D gene: NA
clone size: NA
J gene: TRBJ1-6
V gene: TRBV6-5
CDR3 DNA: TGTGCCAGCAAACAGGGTAGTAATTCACCCCTCCACTTT
CDR3 protein: CASKQGSNSPLHF

D gene: TRBD2
clone size: NA
J gene: TRBJ2-7
V gene: TRBV5-1
CDR3 DNA: TGCGCCAGCAGCCCCCGGGGGGGATCCTACGAGCAGTACTTC
CDR3 protein: CASSPRGGSYEQYF

D gene: TRBD1
clone size: NA
J gene: TRBJ2-1
V gene: TRBV28
CDR3 DNA: TGTGCCAGCAGTTCCCCAGGGGGCGGACTTCGCAATGAGCAGTTCTTC
CDR3 protein: CASSSPGGGLRNEQFF

D gene: TRBD1
clone size: NA
J gene: TRBJ2-5
V gene: TRBV7-9
CDR3 DNA: TGTGCCAGCAGCTTAGCGGGGGGACAGGCGGAGACCCAGTACTTC
CDR3 protein: CASSLAGGQAETQYF

D gene: TRBD1
clone size: few
J gene: TRBJ1-1
V gene: TRBV6-5
CDR3 DNA: TGTGCCAGCAGTAACCCGACAGGGGAAGCTTTCTTT
CDR3 protein: CASSNPTGEAFF

D gene: NA
clone size: NA
J gene: TRBJ1-1
V gene: TRBV14
CDR3 DNA: TGTGCCAGCAGCCAAGACAGGTTGAACACTGAAGCTTTCTTT
CDR3 protein: CASSQDRLNTEAFF

D gene: TRBD1
clone size: NA
J gene: TRBJ1-5
V gene: TRBV15
CDR3 DNA: TGTGCCACCAGCAGACAAGGGGGCACAGGGGGTCAGCCCCAGCATTTT
CDR3 protein: CATSRQGGTGGQPQHF

D gene: TRBD2
clone size: NA
J gene: TRBJ2-3
V gene: TRBV4-2
CDR3 DNA: TGTGCCAGCAGCCCTCGGACTAGCGGGACTCAGCATACGCAGTATTTT
CDR3 protein: CASSPRTSGTQHTQYF

D gene: NA
clone size: NA
J gene: TRBJ2-3
V gene: TRBV7-2
CDR3 DNA: TGTGCCAGCAGCTTAGTGGGTAAGGGCGGGGTAACTAGCACAGATACGCAGTATTTT
CDR3 protein: CASSLVGKGGVTSTDTQYF

D gene: NA
clone size: NA
J gene: TRBJ2-3
V gene: TRBV4-2
CDR3 DNA: TGTGCCAGCAGCCAAGCAGGAGGAACGGGAGTTAGGGATACGCAGTATTTT
CDR3 protein: CASSQAGGTGVRDTQYF

D gene: TRBD2
clone size: NA
J gene: TRBJ2-5
V gene: TRBV7-3
CDR3 DNA: TGTGCCAGCAGCTTAAGAGGACTAGCGGGGGGGCCGAGGGAGACCCAGTACTTC
CDR3 protein: CASSLRGLAGGPRETQYF

D gene: NA
clone size: few
J gene: TRBJ1-4
V gene: TRBV18
CDR3 DNA: TGTGCCAGCTCACCACCCGTCAGGGAAAAACTGTTTTTT
CDR3 protein: CASSPPVREKLFF